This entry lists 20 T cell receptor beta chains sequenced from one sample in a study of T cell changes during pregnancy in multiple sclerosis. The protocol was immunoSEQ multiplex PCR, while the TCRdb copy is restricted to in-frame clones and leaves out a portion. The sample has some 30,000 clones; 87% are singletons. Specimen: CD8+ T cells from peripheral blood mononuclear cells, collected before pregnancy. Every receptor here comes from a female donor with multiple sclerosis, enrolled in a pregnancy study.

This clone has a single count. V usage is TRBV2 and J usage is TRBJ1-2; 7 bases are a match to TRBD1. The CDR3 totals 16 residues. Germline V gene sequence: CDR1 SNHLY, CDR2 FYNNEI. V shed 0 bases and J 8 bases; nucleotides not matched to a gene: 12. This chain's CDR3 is CASSEALTGDAGGYTF. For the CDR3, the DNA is TGTGCCAGCAGTGAAGCTCTTACAGGGGACGCGGGGGGCTACACCTTC.

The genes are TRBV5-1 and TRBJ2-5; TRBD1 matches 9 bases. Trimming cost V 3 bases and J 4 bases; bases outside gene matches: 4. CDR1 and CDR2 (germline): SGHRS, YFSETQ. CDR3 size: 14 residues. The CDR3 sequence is CASSSDRGGETQYF. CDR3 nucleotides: TGCGCCAGCAGCTCGGACAGGGGAGGAGAGACCCAGTACTTC.

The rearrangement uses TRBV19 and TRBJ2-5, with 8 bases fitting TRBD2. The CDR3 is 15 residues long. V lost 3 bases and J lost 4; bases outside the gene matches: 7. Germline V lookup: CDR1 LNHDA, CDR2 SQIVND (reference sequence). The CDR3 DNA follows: TGTGCCAGTAGTATGGTGGCGGGGGGCCGAGAGACCCAGTACTTC. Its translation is CASSMVAGGRETQYF. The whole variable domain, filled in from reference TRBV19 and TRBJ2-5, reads DGGITQSPKYLFRKEGQNVTLSCEQNLNHDAMYWYRQDPGQGLRLIYYSQIVNDFQKGDIAEGYSVSREKKESFPLTVTSAQKNPTAFYLCASSMVAGGRETQYFGPGTRLLVL.

The CDR3 region is CASSYSGGSNQPQHF. In DNA, the CDR3 is TGTGCCAGCAGTTACTCAGGGGGAAGCAATCAGCCCCAGCATTTT. The rearrangement links TRBV6-6 to TRBJ1-5; possible D gene TRBD1, 6 bases. The germline gives CDR1 MNHNY, CDR2 SVGAGI (reference sequence). Trimming shortened V by 0 bases and J by 1 base, and 7 bases separated the two germline ends. The CDR3 runs 15 residues.

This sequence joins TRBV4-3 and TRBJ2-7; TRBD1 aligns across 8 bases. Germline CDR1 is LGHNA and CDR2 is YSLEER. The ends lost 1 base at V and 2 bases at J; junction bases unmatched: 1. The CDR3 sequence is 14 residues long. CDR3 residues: CASSQGTGTYEQYF. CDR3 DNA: TGCGCCAGCAGCCAAGGGACAGGGACCTACGAGCAGTACTTC.

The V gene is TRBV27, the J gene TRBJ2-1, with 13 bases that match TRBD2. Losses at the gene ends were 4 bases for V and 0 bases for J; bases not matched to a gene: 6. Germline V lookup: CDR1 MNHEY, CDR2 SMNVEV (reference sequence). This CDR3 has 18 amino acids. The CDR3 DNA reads TGTGCCAGCAGTTCCGGGACTAGCGGGATGAGCTCCTACAATGAGCAGTTCTTC. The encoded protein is CASSSGTSGMSSYNEQFF.

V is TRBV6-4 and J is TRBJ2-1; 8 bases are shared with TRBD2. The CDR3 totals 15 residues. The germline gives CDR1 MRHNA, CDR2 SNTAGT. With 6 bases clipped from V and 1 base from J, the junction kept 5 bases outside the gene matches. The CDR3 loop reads CASSDTSGSYNEQFF. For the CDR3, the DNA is TGTGCCAGCAGCGATACTAGCGGTTCCTACAATGAGCAGTTCTTC.

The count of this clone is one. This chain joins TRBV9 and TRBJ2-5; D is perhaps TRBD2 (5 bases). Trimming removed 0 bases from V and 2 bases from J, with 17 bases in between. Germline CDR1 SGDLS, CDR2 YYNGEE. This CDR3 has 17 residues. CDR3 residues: CASSVVPLANPQETQYF. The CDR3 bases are TGTGCCAGCAGCGTAGTGCCCCTAGCCAACCCTCAAGAGACCCAGTACTTC.

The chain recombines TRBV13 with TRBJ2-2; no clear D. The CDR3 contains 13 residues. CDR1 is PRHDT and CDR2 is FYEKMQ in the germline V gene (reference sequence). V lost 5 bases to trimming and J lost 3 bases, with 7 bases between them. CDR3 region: CASSAGYTGELFF. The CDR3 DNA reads TGTGCCAGCAGCGCCGGGTACACCGGGGAGCTGTTTTTT.

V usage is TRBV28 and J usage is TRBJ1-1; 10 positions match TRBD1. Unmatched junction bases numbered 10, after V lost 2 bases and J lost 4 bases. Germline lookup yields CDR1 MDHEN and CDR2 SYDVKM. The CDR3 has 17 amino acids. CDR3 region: CASSLVPGQGMSTEAFF. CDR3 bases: TGTGCCAGCAGTTTAGTCCCGGGACAGGGGATGAGCACTGAAGCTTTCTTT.

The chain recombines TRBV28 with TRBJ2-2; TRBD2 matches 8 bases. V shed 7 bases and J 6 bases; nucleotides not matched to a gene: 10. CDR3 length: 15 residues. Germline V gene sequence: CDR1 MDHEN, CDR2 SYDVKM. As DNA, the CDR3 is TGTGCCAGCAAGCAACCGGGACTAGAAGCCGGGGAGCTGTTTTTT. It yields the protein CASKQPGLEAGELFF.

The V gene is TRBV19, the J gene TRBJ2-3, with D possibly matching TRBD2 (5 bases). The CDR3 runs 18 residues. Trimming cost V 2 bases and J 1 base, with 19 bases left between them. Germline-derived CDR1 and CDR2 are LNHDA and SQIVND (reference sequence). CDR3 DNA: TGTGCCAGTAGTATACAGCTCGGGGTTGGTAGCGGCACAGATACGCAGTATTTT. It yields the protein CASSIQLGVGSGTDTQYF.

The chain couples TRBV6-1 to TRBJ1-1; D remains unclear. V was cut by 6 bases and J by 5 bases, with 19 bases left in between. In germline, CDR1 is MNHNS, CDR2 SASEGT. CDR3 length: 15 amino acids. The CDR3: CASSESLGDGTEAFF. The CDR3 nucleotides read TGTGCCAGCAGCGAATCCCTCGGAGATGGGACTGAAGCTTTCTTT.

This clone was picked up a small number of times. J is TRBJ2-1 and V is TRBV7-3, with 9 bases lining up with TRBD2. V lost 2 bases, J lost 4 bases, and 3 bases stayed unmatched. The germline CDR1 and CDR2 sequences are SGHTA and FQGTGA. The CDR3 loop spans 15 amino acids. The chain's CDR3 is CASSLWTSAYNEQFF. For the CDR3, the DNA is TGTGCCAGCAGCTTATGGACTAGCGCATACAATGAGCAGTTCTTC.

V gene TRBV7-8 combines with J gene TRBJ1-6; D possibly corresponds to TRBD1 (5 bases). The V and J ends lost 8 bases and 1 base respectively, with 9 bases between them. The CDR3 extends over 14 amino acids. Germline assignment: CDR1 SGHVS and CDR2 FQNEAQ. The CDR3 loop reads CASSGVSYNSPLHF. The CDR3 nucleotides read TGTGCCAGCTCGGGGGTGTCCTATAATTCACCCCTCCACTTT.

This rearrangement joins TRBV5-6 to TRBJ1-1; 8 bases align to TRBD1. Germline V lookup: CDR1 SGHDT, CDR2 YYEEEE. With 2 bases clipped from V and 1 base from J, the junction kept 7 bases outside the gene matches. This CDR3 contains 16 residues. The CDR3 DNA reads TGTGCCAGCAGCTTCATGCAGGGGGCCACGAACACTGAAGCTTTCTTT. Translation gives CASSFMQGATNTEAFF.

CDR3 amino acids: CASSDHVSGELFF. CDR3 sequence (DNA): TGTGCCAGCAGTGATCATGTGTCCGGGGAGCTGTTTTTT. The V gene is TRBV6-4, the J gene TRBJ2-2; D uncertain. From germline, CDR1 is MRHNA and CDR2 SNTAGT. V gave up 3 bases and J gave up 6 bases, with 8 bases separating them. This CDR3 comprises 13 residues.

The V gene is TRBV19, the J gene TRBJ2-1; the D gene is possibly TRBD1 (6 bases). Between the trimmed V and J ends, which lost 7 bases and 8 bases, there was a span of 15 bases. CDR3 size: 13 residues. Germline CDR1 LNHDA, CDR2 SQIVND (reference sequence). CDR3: CASMNRDFDEQFF. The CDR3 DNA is TGTGCCAGTATGAACAGGGATTTCGATGAGCAGTTCTTC.

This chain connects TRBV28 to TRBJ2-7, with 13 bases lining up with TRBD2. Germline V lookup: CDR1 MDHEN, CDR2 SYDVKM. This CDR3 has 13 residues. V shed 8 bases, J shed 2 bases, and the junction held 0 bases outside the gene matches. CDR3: CASGLAGAYEQYF. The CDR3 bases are TGTGCCAGCGGACTAGCGGGAGCCTACGAGCAGTACTTC.

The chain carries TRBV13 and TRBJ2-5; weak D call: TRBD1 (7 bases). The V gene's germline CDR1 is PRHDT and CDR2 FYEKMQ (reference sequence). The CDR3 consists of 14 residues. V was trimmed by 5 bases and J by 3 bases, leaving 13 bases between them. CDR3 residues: CASSARGTEETQYF. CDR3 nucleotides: TGTGCCAGCAGCGCGCGCGGGACAGAAGAGACCCAGTACTTC.